The source of this T cell receptor (beta chain) is a study of CD8 T cells in ankylosing spondylitis. Germline trimming cut 0 bases from V and 5 bases from J; bases unmatched to any gene: 1. The CDR3 is 13 amino acids. Germline loops: CDR1 MNHEY, CDR2 SVGAGI. The study's findings and limits: A motif in TCR beta, a set of several highly homologous variants, appeared characteristic of ankylosing spondylitis blood.

As concerns this clonotype: Its antigen is undetermined.

MiXCR, run by TCRdb on the 5' RACE reads, gives a single entry per CDR3 protein. The sample lists 200,000 to 250,000 distinct CDR3 sequences, around 16% seen once, with approximately 40% in the top ten. The clonotype was recovered from a male donor with ankylosing spondylitis. The sequencing input was blood, either unsorted or a sorted T cell fraction (not recorded which). The chain employs TRBV6-5 and TRBJ2-7; 7 nucleotides match TRBD1. CDR3 loop: CASSYSGQNEQYF. CDR3 in DNA: TGTGCCAGCAGTTACTCGGGACAGAACGAGCAGTACTTC.